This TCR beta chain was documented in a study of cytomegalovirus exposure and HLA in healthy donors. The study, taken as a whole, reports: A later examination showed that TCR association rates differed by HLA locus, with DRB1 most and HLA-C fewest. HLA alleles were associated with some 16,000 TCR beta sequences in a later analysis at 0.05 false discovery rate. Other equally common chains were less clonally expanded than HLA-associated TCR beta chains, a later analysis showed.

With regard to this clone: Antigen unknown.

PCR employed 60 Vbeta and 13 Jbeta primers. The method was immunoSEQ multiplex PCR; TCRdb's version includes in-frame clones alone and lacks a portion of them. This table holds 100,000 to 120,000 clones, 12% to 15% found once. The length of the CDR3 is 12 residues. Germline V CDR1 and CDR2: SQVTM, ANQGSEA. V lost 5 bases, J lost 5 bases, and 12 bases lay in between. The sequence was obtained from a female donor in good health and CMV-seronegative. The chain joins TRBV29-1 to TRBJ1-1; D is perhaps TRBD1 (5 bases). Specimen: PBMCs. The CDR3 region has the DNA TGCAGCGTTTGCAGGGCGGGGACTGAAGCTTTCTTT. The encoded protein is CSVCRAGTEAFF.